These 17 T cell receptor beta chains were all obtained from the same sample, sequenced in a study of radiotherapy plus CTLA-4 blockade in lung cancer. Sequenced by immunoSEQ multiplex PCR; TCRdb stores in-frame clones only, minus some. The sample yields about 25,000 clones, about three quarters seen once. The sequencing used peripheral blood, collected from a patient treated with radiotherapy plus ipilimumab. The receptors here all came from a human donor with non-small cell lung cancer who had stable disease on radiotherapy plus ipilimumab.

V usage is TRBV6-5 and J usage is TRBJ2-5; tentative D call: TRBD2 (5 bases). The CDR3 runs to 13 residues. V lost 6 bases and J lost 1, with 9 bases in between. Germline values: CDR1 MNHEY, CDR2 SVGAGI. CDR3 residues: CASSGGLQETQYF. The CDR3 DNA sequence: TGTGCCAGCAGCGGCGGGCTCCAAGAGACCCAGTACTTC.

The chain links TRBV30 to TRBJ1-2; weak D call: TRBD1 (6 bases). Germline V lookup: CDR1 GTSNPN, CDR2 SVGIG (reference sequence). The CDR3 length is 15 residues. Trimming shortened V by 0 bases and J by 8 bases, and 19 bases separated the two germline ends. The CDR3, as DNA: TGTGCCTGGAGTGTACTAATAGGGGGGGCCCGGGGCTACACCTTC. Its protein is CAWSVLIGGARGYTF.

This chain joins TRBV27 and TRBJ2-7, with D possibly being TRBD1 (6 bases). This CDR3 is built from 12 residues. Germline CDR1 MNHEY, CDR2 SMNVEV (reference sequence). Trimming left V 6 bases short and J 9 bases short, with 15 bases between. The CDR3 DNA follows: TGTGCCAGCAGCCGGCAGGGGTTAGCGCAGTACTTC. This translates into CASSRQGLAQYF.

This sequence joins TRBV5-6 and TRBJ1-5; TRBD1 is a possible D gene (6 bases). V lost 4 bases to trimming and J lost 2 bases, with 19 bases between them. Germline-derived CDR1 and CDR2 are SGHDT and YYEEEE. CDR3 size: 17 residues. The chain's CDR3 is CASSQQRGGDGNQPQHF. As DNA, the CDR3 is TGTGCCAGCAGCCAACAAAGGGGGGGGGATGGCAATCAGCCCCAGCATTTT.

This chain links TRBV5-4 with TRBJ1-1; D remains unclear. Between the trimmed V and J ends, which lost 0 bases and 0 bases, there was a span of 9 bases. Germline CDR1 reads SGHNT; CDR2 reads YYREEE (reference sequence). This CDR3 has 15 amino acids. The CDR3 coding sequence is TGTGCCAGCAGCTTGGAAGGGTTGATGAACACTGAAGCTTTCTTT. Protein product: CASSLEGLMNTEAFF.

The chain recombines TRBV7-9 with TRBJ2-3; 15 bases fit TRBD2. Germline CDR1 is SEHNR and CDR2 is FQNEAQ (reference sequence). V was pared by 5 bases and J by 3 bases, with 3 bases of the junction left unmatched. The CDR3 runs 16 residues. CDR3 residues: CASSPGLAGGTDTQYF. The CDR3, as DNA: TGTGCCAGCAGCCCTGGACTAGCGGGAGGGACAGATACGCAGTATTTT. Variable domain in full (rest from reference TRBV7-9 and TRBJ2-3): DTGVSQNPRHKITKRGQNVTFRCDPISEHNRLYWYRQTLGQGPEFLTYFQNEAQLEKSRLLSDRFSAERPKGSFSTLEIQRTEQGDSAMYLCASSPGLAGGTDTQYFGPGTRLTVL.

The rearrangement joins TRBV2 to TRBJ2-1, with D possibly matching TRBD1 (8 bases). This CDR3 has 13 residues. Germline V gene sequence: CDR1 SNHLY, CDR2 FYNNEI. With 5 bases removed from V and 7 bases from J, the gap between germline ends came to 12 bases. The CDR3 bases are TGTGCCAGCAGTCTACAGGGGGGGAATGAGCAGTTCTTC. This encodes CASSLQGGNEQFF.

The CDR3 region is CASSLYSRTGVGNQPQHF. CDR3 nucleotide sequence: TGTGCCAGCAGCCTATATTCTCGGACAGGGGTCGGCAATCAGCCCCAGCATTTT. The V gene is TRBV7-6, the J gene TRBJ1-5; 9 bases agree with TRBD1. Losses at the gene ends were 5 bases for V and 2 bases for J; bases not matched to a gene: 13. Germline V gives CDR1 SGHVS, CDR2 FNYEAQ. The CDR3 totals 18 residues.

A remark on this clone: One end of the junction does not line up with germline, which may come from a read error. The chain recombines TRBV7-6 with TRBJ2-1; 8 nucleotides align to TRBD2. Germline CDR1 reads SGHVS; CDR2 reads FNYEAQ. The CDR3 totals 16 residues. The CDR3 nucleotides are TGCGCCAGCAGCTTAACACGGGAGGGCCTTGGCAATGAGCAGCTCTTC. It yields the protein CASSLTREGLGNEQLF.

This chain connects TRBV27 to TRBJ2-7; tentative D call: TRBD1 (6 bases). Between the trimmed V and J ends, which lost 5 bases and 2 bases, there was a span of 13 bases. The CDR3 has 14 amino acids. Germline values: CDR1 MNHEY, CDR2 SMNVEV (reference sequence). The CDR3 DNA follows: TGTGCCAGCAGTGTGGACAGAGCAACCTACGAGCAGTACTTC. It translates to CASSVDRATYEQYF.

This chain joins TRBV10-3 and TRBJ2-5; 8 nucleotides agree with TRBD1. The germline V gene has CDR1 ENHRY and CDR2 SYGVKD. CDR3 length equals 16 residues. V shed 2 bases and J 5 bases; nucleotides not matched to a gene: 10. CDR3 nucleotide sequence: TGTGCCATCAGTGAGCAGATAGGACAGGGCACGGAGACCCAGTACTTC. Translation: CAISEQIGQGTETQYF.

Only one count was recorded for this clone. This sequence joins TRBV19 and TRBJ2-1; 9 bases line up with TRBD1. The germline gives CDR1 LNHDA, CDR2 SQIVND (reference sequence). V trimming: 5 bases; J trimming: 7 bases; junction bases outside the gene matches: 12. There are 16 residues in the CDR3. DNA of the CDR3: TGTGCCAGTAGTCGTCAACAGGGGGCACTAGCTAATGAGCAGTTCTTC. This codes for CASSRQQGALANEQFF.

This rearrangement joins TRBV7-8 to TRBJ2-1; 8 bases are a match to TRBD2. The CDR3 consists of 18 residues. Germline values: CDR1 SGHVS, CDR2 FQNEAQ. The V segment lost 0 bases and the J segment 5 bases; nucleotides outside the gene matches: 12. For the CDR3, the DNA is TGTGCCAGCAGCTTAGCGCTGGTAGCGGGAAATCTGAACAATGAGCAGTTCTTC. This codes for CASSLALVAGNLNNEQFF.

This chain links TRBV5-1 with TRBJ2-1, with D perhaps being TRBD1 or TRBD2 (6 bases each). CDR1 SGHRS and CDR2 YFSETQ come from the germline V gene. The CDR3 runs to 15 residues. V was cut by 0 bases and J by 9 bases, with 16 bases left in between. CDR3 protein: CASSLVVGGDTEQFF. CDR3 nucleotides: TGCGCCAGCAGCTTGGTTGTAGGAGGGGACACTGAGCAGTTCTTC.

This chain connects TRBV7-2 to TRBJ2-7; 8 bases map to TRBD2. CDR3 length: 14 residues. V trimming: 3 bases; J trimming: 7 bases; junction bases outside the gene matches: 8. Germline V lookup: CDR1 SGHTA, CDR2 FQGNSA. CDR3 nucleotides: TGTGCCAGCAGCTTGGCGAGCGGGAGCGGGGAGCAGTACTTC. Its protein is CASSLASGSGEQYF.

By sample fraction, this clone is medium-sized. The chain carries TRBV7-9 and TRBJ1-2; D is ambiguous. CDR1 SEHNR and CDR2 FQNEAQ come from the germline V gene (reference sequence). V lost 5 bases and J lost 0, with 1 base in between. This CDR3 region has 11 residues. DNA for the CDR3: TGTGCCAGCAGCACTAACTATGGCTACACCTTC. The encoded protein is CASSTNYGYTF.

The chain carries TRBV7-8 and TRBJ2-7; no firm D call. Trimming removed 0 bases from V and 1 base from J, with 7 bases in between. Looked up from germline, CDR1 is SGHVS and CDR2 is FQNEAQ. The CDR3 runs 14 residues. CDR3 DNA: TGTGCCAGCAGCTTAGCGGAGCGTTCCTACGAGCAGTACTTC. Translated, it gives CASSLAERSYEQYF.